This record concerns one T cell receptor (beta chain) sequence. Its antigen is still unknown. Primers included in the PCR were 60 Vbeta and 13 Jbeta primers. Profiled with immunoSEQ multiplex PCR; TCRdb holds only in-frame clones, not every one. The sample holds more than 95,000 clones, about 81% seen once. In germline, CDR1 is MDHEN, CDR2 SYDVKM. This CDR3 contains 15 residues. V lost 3 bases and J lost 4, with 13 bases in between. The sample comes from a study of cytomegalovirus exposure and HLA in healthy donors. The wider study: Genotyping showed 81% of roughly 400 donors falling in the Caucasian-associated ancestry cluster.

Study outcomes and limitations: HLA alleles were associated with around 17,000 TCR beta sequences in a later analysis at 0.05 false discovery rate.

The clonotype was recovered from a woman aged 25 to 39 in good health and CMV-seronegative. The sequencing input was PBMCs. The V gene is TRBV28, the J gene TRBJ1-5, with D perhaps TRBD1 (6 bases). CDR3 sequence reads: CASSLAGARNQPQHF. CDR3 DNA: TGTGCCAGCAGTTTGGCAGGGGCCCGAAATCAGCCCCAGCATTTT.